In this sample, the clone carrying this T cell receptor (beta chain) turned up many times. The antigen is undetermined. This sample was included in a study of glioma-infiltrating T cells. The study, taken as a whole, reports: Above-expected tissue-blood divergence occurred in all gliomas, most in low-grade ones. CDR3 overlap between tissue and blood was very small.

Using RNA template, CDR3s of TCR alpha and beta were amplified with iRepertoire arm-PCR. One-step reverse transcription and amplification started from approximately 100-400 ng of tissue mRNA or PBMC total RNA. One entry per CDR3 protein results from TCRdb running MiXCR on the multiplex PCR reads. The table records under 200,000 distinct CDR3 sequences, roughly a third of them present only once. CDR1 is MGHRA, CDR2 YSYEKL, per germline. The CDR3 contains 14 residues. Trimming removed 2 bases at V and 4 bases at J, with 11 bases between. The material sequenced was glioma tissue, nonneoplastic brain tissue, or PBMCs (not recorded which). The chain has TRBV4-1 and TRBJ1-2; perhaps TRBD1 as D (6 bases). This sequence originates from a human donor with low-grade glioma or glioblastoma, undergoing nonglioma brain surgery, or in good health (not recorded which). CDR3 DNA sequence: TGCGCCAGCAGCCAAATCTCAGGGGCCTATGGCTACACCTTC. It translates to CASSQISGAYGYTF.